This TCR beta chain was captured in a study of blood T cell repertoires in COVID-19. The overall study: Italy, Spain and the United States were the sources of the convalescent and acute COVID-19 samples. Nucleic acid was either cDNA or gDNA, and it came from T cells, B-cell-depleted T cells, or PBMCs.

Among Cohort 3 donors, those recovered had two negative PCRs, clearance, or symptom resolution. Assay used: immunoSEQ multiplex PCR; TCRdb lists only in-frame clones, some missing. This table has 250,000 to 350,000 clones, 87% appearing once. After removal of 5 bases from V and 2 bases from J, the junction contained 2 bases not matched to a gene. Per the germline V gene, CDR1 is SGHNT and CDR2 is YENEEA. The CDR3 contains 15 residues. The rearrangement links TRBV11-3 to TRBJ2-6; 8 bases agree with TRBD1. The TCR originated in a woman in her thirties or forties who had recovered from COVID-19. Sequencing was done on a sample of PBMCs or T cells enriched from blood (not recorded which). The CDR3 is CASSQTGAGANVLTF. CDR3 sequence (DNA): TGTGCCAGCAGCCAGACAGGGGCTGGGGCCAACGTCCTGACTTTC.